This entry lists 21 T cell receptor beta chains sequenced from one sample in a study of T cells in Graves' hyperthyroidism and ophthalmopathy. Researchers took RNA transcripts and amplified the TCR beta CDR3 regions from them. Initially, a first-round RT-PCR of the TCR CDR3 employed the HTBI primer set. MiXCR was run by TCRdb on the multiplex PCR reads, yielding one entry per CDR3 protein. The repertoire holds approximately 380,000 distinct CDR3 sequences, with around 15% as singletons. Sequenced sample: blood. The receptors derive from a man aged 50 to 59 with Graves' ophthalmopathy.

The chain joins TRBV11-3 to TRBJ2-5; 10 bases match TRBD1. V was pared by 5 bases and J by 2 bases, with 5 bases of the junction left unmatched. Germline loops: CDR1 SGHNT, CDR2 YENEEA. This CDR3 is 15 amino acids long. The CDR3 is CASSRDRGNQETQYF. CDR3 in DNA: TGTGCCAGCAGCCGGGACAGGGGAAATCAAGAGACCCAGTACTTC. Variable domain in full (rest from reference TRBV11-3 and TRBJ2-5): EAGVVQSPRYKIIEKKQPVAFWCNPISGHNTLYWYLQNLGQGPELLIRYENEEAVDDSQLPKDRFSAERLKGVDSTLKIQPAELGDSAVYLCASSRDRGNQETQYFGPGTRLLVL.

As for this clonotype: A single base separates this from a much larger clone, so it may be a read error. This rearrangement joins TRBV6-2 or TRBV6-3 to TRBJ2-7; D unclear. Germline CDR1 MNHEY, CDR2 SVGEGT. The CDR3 has 15 amino acids. Trimming cost V 7 bases and J 7 bases, with 23 bases left between them. CDR3 in DNA: TGTGCCAGCACACCCGCCCCTTATCAATACAATGAGCAGTACTTC. This gives the protein CASTPAPYQYNEQYF.

This clonotype occurred a few times. The rearrangement joins TRBV7-6 to TRBJ1-6; no reliable D call. The germline V and J ends were trimmed by 3 bases and 0 bases, with 6 bases remaining between them. CDR3 size: 15 residues. Germline V gene data show CDR1 as SGHVS and CDR2 as FNYEAQ. The chain's CDR3 is CASSFRSSYNSPLHF. CDR3 bases: TGTGCCAGCAGCTTTCGCAGCTCCTATAATTCACCCCTCCACTTT.

The table lists this clonotype with a few counts. The V gene is TRBV29-1, the J gene TRBJ1-2, with 7 nucleotides matching TRBD1. CDR1 and CDR2 from the germline V gene are SQVTM and ANQGSEA. V shed 4 bases and J 6 bases; nucleotides not matched to a gene: 5. The CDR3 has 12 residues. CDR3 sequence reads: CSVAGRGDGYTF. Written as DNA, the CDR3 is TGCAGCGTTGCGGGCAGGGGGGATGGCTACACCTTC.

This clonotype was recorded at least ten times. The chain recombines TRBV3-1 with TRBJ2-2; D unresolved. This CDR3 spans 12 amino acids. Germline CDR1 reads LGHDT; CDR2 reads YNNKEL (reference sequence). V was pared by 1 base and J by 9 bases, with 6 bases between. CDR3 coding DNA: TGTGCCAGCAGCCAAGCCACTCGGGAGCTGTTTTTT. Its translation: CASSQATRELFF.

This clonotype was observed at least ten times. The chain carries TRBV4-2 and TRBJ2-5; 9 nucleotides agree with TRBD1. CDR1 and CDR2 from the germline V gene are LGHNA and YNFKEQ. The ends lost 3 bases at V and 2 bases at J; junction bases unmatched: 7. This CDR3 comprises 16 residues. In DNA form, the CDR3 reads TGTGCCAGCAGCCAGGGCGGGACAGGGAGGCAAGAGACCCAGTACTTC. Translation gives CASSQGGTGRQETQYF.

This clonotype was seen more than once but under ten times. The rearrangement uses TRBV6-5 and TRBJ1-5, with D uncertain. Per the germline V gene, CDR1 is MNHEY and CDR2 is SVGAGI. This CDR3 contains 14 residues. Trimming cost V 1 base and J 4 bases, with 8 bases left between them. The chain's CDR3 is CASSYLSTNQPQHF. The CDR3, as DNA: TGTGCCAGCAGTTACTTAAGTACTAATCAGCCCCAGCATTTT.

The chain couples TRBV5-4 to TRBJ2-3; 13 nucleotides agree with TRBD2. The V gene end was trimmed by 4 bases and the J gene end by 6 bases; junction bases not matched to a gene: 8. In germline, CDR1 is SGHNT, CDR2 YYREEE (reference sequence). This CDR3 has 16 amino acids. The DNA for the CDR3 is TGTGCCAGCAGCCCGGTCGCGGGACTAGCGGGGGATACGCAGTATTTT. Translating it yields CASSPVAGLAGDTQYF.

CDR3 protein: CASSYGDQPQHF. CDR3 nucleotides: TGTGCCAGCAGTTACGGAGATCAGCCCCAGCATTTT. The chain joins TRBV12-3 or TRBV12-4 to TRBJ1-5; no firm D call. The CDR3 is 12 amino acids. The V end was cut by 4 bases, the J end by 5 bases, with 6 bases between.

Ten or more counts support this clonotype. The chain recombines TRBV18 with TRBJ2-1; 7 nucleotides align to TRBD2. Unmatched junction bases numbered 14, after V lost 4 bases and J lost 5 bases. The CDR3 has 17 amino acids. The germline CDR1 and CDR2 sequences are KGHSH and LQKENI. The CDR3 nucleotides read TGTGCCAGCTCACAAGCGGTGGGGGGGTTGAGAGACAATGAGCAGTTCTTC. Residues: CASSQAVGGLRDNEQFF. Full variable domain (rest looked up from reference TRBV18 and TRBJ2-1): NAGVMQNPRHLVRRRGQEARLRCSPMKGHSHVYWYRQLPEEGLKFMVYLQKENIIDESGMPKERFSAEFPKEGPSILRIQQVVRGDSAAYFCASSQAVGGLRDNEQFFGPGTRLTVL.

The chain combines TRBV5-6 with TRBJ2-7, with unresolved D. The V gene lost 1 base and the J gene lost 3 bases, with 14 bases spanning the gap. Per germline, CDR1 SGHDT and CDR2 YYEEEE. This CDR3 has 15 amino acids. DNA for the CDR3: TGTGCCAGCAGCTTGCTAGTCAGACCAGACTACGAGCAGTACTTC. Protein: CASSLLVRPDYEQYF. The whole variable domain, remainder taken from reference TRBV5-6 and TRBJ2-7, is DAGVTQSPTHLIKTRGQQVTLRCSPKSGHDTVSWYQQALGQGPQFIFQYYEEEERQRGNFPDRFSGHQFPNYSSELNVNALLLGDSALYLCASSLLVRPDYEQYFGPGTRLTVT.

There are many counts of this clonotype. The chain combines TRBV18 with TRBJ1-2; D uncertain. The V gene lost 0 bases and the J gene lost 2 bases, with 7 bases spanning the gap. CDR1 and CDR2 (germline): KGHSH, LQKENI. The CDR3 is 14 amino acids. The CDR3 DNA is TGTGCCAGCTCACCACCCGCCCGGAACTATGGCTACACCTTC. Its protein product is CASSPPARNYGYTF.

This clonotype came up a few times. This chain links TRBV19 with TRBJ2-3; possible D gene TRBD1, 6 bases. Germline V gene data show CDR1 as LNHDA and CDR2 as SQIVND (reference sequence). Between the trimmed V and J ends, which lost 3 bases and 5 bases, there was a span of 12 bases. There are 14 residues in the CDR3. DNA of the CDR3: TGTGCCAGTAGTATTCAGGGGCCCGGAGATACGCAGTATTTT. Encoded protein: CASSIQGPGDTQYF.

V gene TRBV18 combines with J gene TRBJ1-1; 7 positions match TRBD1. CDR3 length equals 14 residues. From germline, CDR1 is KGHSH and CDR2 LQKENI. Germline trimming cut 6 bases from V and 4 bases from J; bases unmatched to any gene: 8. The DNA for the CDR3 is TGTGCCAGCTCGCCTACAGGGGCGGTCACTGAAGCTTTCTTT. This codes for CASSPTGAVTEAFF. The full variable domain, rest sourced from reference TRBV18 and TRBJ1-1, is NAGVMQNPRHLVRRRGQEARLRCSPMKGHSHVYWYRQLPEEGLKFMVYLQKENIIDESGMPKERFSAEFPKEGPSILRIQQVVRGDSAAYFCASSPTGAVTEAFFGQGTRLTVV.

CDR3 in DNA: TGTGCCAGCAGCTCCGTGACGGTCTCCTACGAGCAGTACTTC. Translating gives CASSSVTVSYEQYF. The V gene is TRBV7-9, the J gene TRBJ2-7; no reliable D call. Germline loops: CDR1 SEHNR, CDR2 FQNEAQ (reference sequence). The CDR3 consists of 14 residues. V lost 4 bases, J lost 0 bases, and 10 bases lay in between.

The rearrangement links TRBV14 to TRBJ1-1; TRBD1 is a possible D gene (5 bases). V shed 1 base and J shed 10 bases, with 7 bases lying between them. The CDR3 is made up of 11 amino acids. Germline V gene lookup returns CDR1 SGHDN and CDR2 FVKESK. CDR3 region: CASSQGTLAFF. In nucleotides, the CDR3 is TGTGCCAGCAGCCAAGGGACATTAGCTTTCTTT.

The chain uses TRBV7-2 and TRBJ2-7; TRBD2 is a possible D gene (6 bases). V was cut by 0 bases and J by 5 bases, with 11 bases left in between. CDR3 length: 14 amino acids. Germline V CDR1 and CDR2: SGHTA, FQGNSA. The CDR3 nucleotides are TGTGCCAGCAGCTTAGCGTATCGGAGGGACGAGCAGTACTTC. This translates into CASSLAYRRDEQYF.

The chain joins TRBV20-1 to TRBJ1-1; TRBD1 is a possible D gene (6 bases). The CDR3 contains 14 residues. The V and J ends lost 0 bases and 1 base respectively, with 9 bases between them. Germline CDR1 and CDR2: DFQATT and SNEGSKA (reference sequence). CDR3 residues: CSAREDSPNTEAFF. In nucleotides, the CDR3 is TGCAGTGCTAGAGAGGACAGCCCGAACACTGAAGCTTTCTTT.

This clonotype was seen a handful of times. The CDR3 spells CASSYSTQTQETQYF. The CDR3 DNA sequence: TGTGCCAGCAGTTACTCGACACAGACCCAAGAGACCCAGTACTTC. The chain links TRBV6-6 to TRBJ2-5; D gene ambiguous. V was clipped by 0 bases and J by 1 base, with 9 bases between them. CDR1 is MNHNY and CDR2 is SVGAGI in the germline V gene (reference sequence). This CDR3 has 15 residues.

The V and J genes are TRBV3-1 and TRBJ2-1, with D possibly TRBD2 on 6 matching bases. Germline lookup yields CDR1 LGHDT and CDR2 YNNKEL (reference sequence). The CDR3 is made up of 14 amino acids. Trimming pared 0 bases from V and 4 bases from J, leaving 7 bases between. This CDR3 reads CASSQDAGYNEQFF. CDR3 nucleotide sequence: TGTGCCAGCAGCCAAGATGCGGGGTACAATGAGCAGTTCTTC.

The V gene is TRBV19, the J gene TRBJ1-2; TRBD1 aligns across 7 bases. V gave up 8 bases and J gave up 5 bases; unmatched junction bases: 11. CDR1 is LNHDA, CDR2 SQIVND, per germline (reference sequence). This CDR3 is 14 amino acids long. The CDR3 coding sequence is TGTGCCAGTTCTGACAGGGCGGGTGTTTATGGCTACACCTTC. Protein product: CASSDRAGVYGYTF. The variable domain in full, with the rest retrieved from reference TRBV19 and TRBJ1-2, is DGGITQSPKYLFRKEGQNVTLSCEQNLNHDAMYWYRQDPGQGLRLIYYSQIVNDFQKGDIAEGYSVSREKKESFPLTVTSAQKNPTAFYLCASSDRAGVYGYTFGSGTRLTVV.